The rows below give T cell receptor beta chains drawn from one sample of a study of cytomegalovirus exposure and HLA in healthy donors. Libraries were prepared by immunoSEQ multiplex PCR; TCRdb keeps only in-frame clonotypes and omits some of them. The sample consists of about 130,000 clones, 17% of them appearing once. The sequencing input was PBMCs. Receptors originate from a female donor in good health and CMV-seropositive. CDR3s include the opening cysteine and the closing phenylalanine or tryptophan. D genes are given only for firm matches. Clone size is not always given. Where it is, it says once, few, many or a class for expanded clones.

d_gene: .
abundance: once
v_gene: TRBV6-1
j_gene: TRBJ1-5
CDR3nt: TGTGCCAGCAGACTTGACAGACTTAGCAATCAGCCCCAGCATTTT
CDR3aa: CASRLDRLSNQPQHF

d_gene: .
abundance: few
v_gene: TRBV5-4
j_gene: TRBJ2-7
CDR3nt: TGTGCCAGCAGCGAAGACTACTACGAGCAGTACTTC
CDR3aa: CASSEDYYEQYF

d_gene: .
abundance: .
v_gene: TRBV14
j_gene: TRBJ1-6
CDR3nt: TGTGCCAGCAGCCAAGATAGGGGAGGGCTGTTCTATAATTCACCCCTCCACTTT
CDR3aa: CASSQDRGGLFYNSPLHF

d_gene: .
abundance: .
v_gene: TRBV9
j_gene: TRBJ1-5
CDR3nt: TGTGCCAGCAGCCCCGGAGGCGGGTCGGGCAATCAGCCCCAGCATTTT
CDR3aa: CASSPGGGSGNQPQHF

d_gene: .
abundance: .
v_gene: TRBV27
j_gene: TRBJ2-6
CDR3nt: TGTGCCAGCAGTTACGCGTCTGGGGCCAACGTCCTGACTTTC
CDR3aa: CASSYASGANVLTF

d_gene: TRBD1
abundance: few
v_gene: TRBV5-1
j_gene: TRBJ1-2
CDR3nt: TGCGCCAGCAGCGGAGGGACAGCAGAAGCTAACTATGGCTACACCTTC
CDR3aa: CASSGGTAEANYGYTF

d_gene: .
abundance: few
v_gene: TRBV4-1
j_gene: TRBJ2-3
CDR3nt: TGCGCCAGCAGCCAAGCCCTCCTCGATACGCAGTATTTT
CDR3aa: CASSQALLDTQYF

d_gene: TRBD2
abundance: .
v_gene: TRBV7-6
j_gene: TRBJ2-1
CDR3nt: TGTGCCAGCAGCTTAGTGACTAGCGGGGGCAATGAGCAGTTCTTC
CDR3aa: CASSLVTSGGNEQFF

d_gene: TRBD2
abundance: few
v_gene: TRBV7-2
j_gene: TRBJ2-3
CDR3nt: TGTGCCAGCAGCTTAGCGCAACTAGCGGGGGGGCCAGGCACAGATACGCAGTATTTT
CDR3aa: CASSLAQLAGGPGTDTQYF

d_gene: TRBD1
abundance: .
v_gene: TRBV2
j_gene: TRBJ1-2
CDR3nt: TGTGCCAGCAGGGGACAGGACTATGGCTACACCTTC
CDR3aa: CASRGQDYGYTF

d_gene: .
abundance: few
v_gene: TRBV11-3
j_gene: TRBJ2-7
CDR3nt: TGTGCCAGCAGCTTAGATTATCGGACTCAGTCCGAGCAGTACTTC
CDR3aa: CASSLDYRTQSEQYF

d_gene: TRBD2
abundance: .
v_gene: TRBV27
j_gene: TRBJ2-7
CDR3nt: TGTGCCAGCAGTCCGGGACTAGCGGGTTACGAGCAGTACTTC
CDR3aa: CASSPGLAGYEQYF

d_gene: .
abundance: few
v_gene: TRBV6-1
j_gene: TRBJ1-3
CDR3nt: TGTGCCAGCAGTGAAGGACAGCACTCTGGAAACACCATATATTTT
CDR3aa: CASSEGQHSGNTIYF

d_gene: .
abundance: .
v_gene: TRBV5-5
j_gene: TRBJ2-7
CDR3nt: TGTGCCAGCAGCTTAGCGGGCCTCTCCTACGAGCAGTACTTC
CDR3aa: CASSLAGLSYEQYF

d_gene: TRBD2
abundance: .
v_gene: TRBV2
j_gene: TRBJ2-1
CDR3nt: TGTGCCAGCAGCGGGACTACCAATGAGCAGTTCTTC
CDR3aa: CASSGTTNEQFF

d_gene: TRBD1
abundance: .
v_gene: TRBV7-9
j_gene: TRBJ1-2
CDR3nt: TGTGCCAGCACGCAGGGGGGCTATGGCTACACCTTC
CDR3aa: CASTQGGYGYTF

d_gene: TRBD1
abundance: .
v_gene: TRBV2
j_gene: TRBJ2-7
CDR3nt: TGTGCCAGCAAAAGACAGGGAGACTCCTACGAGCAGTACTTC
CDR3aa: CASKRQGDSYEQYF

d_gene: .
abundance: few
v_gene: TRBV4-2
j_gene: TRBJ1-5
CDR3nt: TGTGCCAGCAGCCAATCCTCCATTGGTATTAGAACCCAGCATTTT
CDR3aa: CASSQSSIGIRTQHF

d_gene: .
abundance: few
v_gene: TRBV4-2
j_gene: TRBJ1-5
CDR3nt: TGTGCCAGCAGCCAAGAGAAAGGACAGCGGAATCAGCCCCAGCATTTT
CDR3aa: CASSQEKGQRNQPQHF

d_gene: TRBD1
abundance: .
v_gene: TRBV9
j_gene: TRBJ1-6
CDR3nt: TGTGCCAGCAGCTCTCCCGGGACAGCGAATTCACCCCTCCACTTT
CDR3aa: CASSSPGTANSPLHF

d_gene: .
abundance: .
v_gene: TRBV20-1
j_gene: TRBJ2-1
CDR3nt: TGCAGTGCTAGGCTAGTAAGTGAGCAGTTCTTC
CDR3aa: CSARLVSEQFF

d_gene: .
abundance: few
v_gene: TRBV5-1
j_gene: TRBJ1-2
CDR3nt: TGCGCCAGCAGCTTGGACGACAGAAACTATGGCTACACCTTC
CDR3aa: CASSLDDRNYGYTF

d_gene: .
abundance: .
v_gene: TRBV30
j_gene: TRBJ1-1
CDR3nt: TGTGCCTGGAGGTCCCTCTGGGGGCGCCGGACTGAAGCTTTCTTT
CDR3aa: CAWRSLWGRRTEAFF

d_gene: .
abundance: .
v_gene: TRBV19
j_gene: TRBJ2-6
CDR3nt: TGTGCCAGTAGCCCAGGGGCTAGCCCTGGGGCCAACGTCCTGACTTTC
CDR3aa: CASSPGASPGANVLTF

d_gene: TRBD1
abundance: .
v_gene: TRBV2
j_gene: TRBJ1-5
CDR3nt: TGTGCCAGCAGTGAATCGGACAGGCAATCCAGCAATCAGCCCCAGCATTTT
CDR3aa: CASSESDRQSSNQPQHF

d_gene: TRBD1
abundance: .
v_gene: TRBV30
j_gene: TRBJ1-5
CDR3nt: TGTGCCTGGGGAGATCCGGGACAGGGGGTCCTCGGCAATCAGCACCAGCATTTT
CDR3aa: CAWGDPGQGVLGNQHQHF

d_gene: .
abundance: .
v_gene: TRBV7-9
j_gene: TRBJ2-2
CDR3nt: TGTGCCAGCAGCTTAGGGGGATGGACCGGGGAGCTGTTTTTC
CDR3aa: CASSLGGWTGELFF

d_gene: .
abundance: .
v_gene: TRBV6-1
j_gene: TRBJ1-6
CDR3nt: TGTGCCAGCAGTGAAGATTATAGGTGGCAGGGCAGAAATTCACCCCTCCACTTT
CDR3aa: CASSEDYRWQGRNSPLHF

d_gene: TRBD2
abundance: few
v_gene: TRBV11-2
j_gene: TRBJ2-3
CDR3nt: TGTGCCAGCAGCTTAACATTAGCGGGGAGTCGCAGTGGCACAGATACGCAGTATTTT
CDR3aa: CASSLTLAGSRSGTDTQYF

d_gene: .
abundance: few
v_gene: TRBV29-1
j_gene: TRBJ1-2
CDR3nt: TGCAGCGTTGACGCGCAGGGCTATGGCTACACCTTC
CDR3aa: CSVDAQGYGYTF

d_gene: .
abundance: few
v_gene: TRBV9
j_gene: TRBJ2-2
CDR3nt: TGTGCCAGCAGCGTAGGTCCTACGGTCGCCGGGGAGCTGTTTTTT
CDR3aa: CASSVGPTVAGELFF

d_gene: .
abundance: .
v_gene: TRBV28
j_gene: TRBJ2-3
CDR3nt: TGTGCCAGCAGTTCGAACATGAAGTCGTGGACAGATACGCAGTATTTT
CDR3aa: CASSSNMKSWTDTQYF

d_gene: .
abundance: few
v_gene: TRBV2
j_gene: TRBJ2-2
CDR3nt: TGTGCCAGCAGGGAACGAGATACGGCCGGGGAGCTGTTTTTT
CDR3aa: CASRERDTAGELFF

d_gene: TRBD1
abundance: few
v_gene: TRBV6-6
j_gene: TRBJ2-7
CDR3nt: TGTGCCAGCGGCCCGGGACAGGGGGCCTACGAGCAGTACTTC
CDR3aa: CASGPGQGAYEQYF

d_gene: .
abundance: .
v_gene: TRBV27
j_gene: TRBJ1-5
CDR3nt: TGTGCCAGCAGTAGCATAAAGGACCCAGGAGGTAATCAGCCCCAGCATTTT
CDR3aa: CASSSIKDPGGNQPQHF

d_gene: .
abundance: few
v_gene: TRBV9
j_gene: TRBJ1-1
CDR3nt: TGTGCCAGCAGCGTTGGGGCCATGAACACTGAAGCTTTCTTT
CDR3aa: CASSVGAMNTEAFF

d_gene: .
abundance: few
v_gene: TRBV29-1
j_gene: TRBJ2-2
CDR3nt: TGCAGCGTTGGGGGTGTGGGAGCGAACACCGGGGAGCTGTTTTTT
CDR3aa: CSVGGVGANTGELFF

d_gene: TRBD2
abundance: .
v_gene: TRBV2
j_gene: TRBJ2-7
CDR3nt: TGTGCCAGCAGTGAAAGGGGACTAGCGGACCTTGGCAACTCCTACGAGCAGTACTTC
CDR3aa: CASSERGLADLGNSYEQYF

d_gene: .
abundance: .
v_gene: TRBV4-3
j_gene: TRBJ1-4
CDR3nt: TGCGCCAGCAGCCAAGACGCAGTCCGTGGTGAAAAACTGTTTTTT
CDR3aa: CASSQDAVRGEKLFF

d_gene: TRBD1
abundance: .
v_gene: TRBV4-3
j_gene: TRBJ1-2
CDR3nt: TGCGCCAGCAGCCGACAATCGCCGGGACAGTATGGCTACACCTTC
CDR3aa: CASSRQSPGQYGYTF

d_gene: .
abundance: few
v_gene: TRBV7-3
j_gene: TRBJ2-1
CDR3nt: TGTGCCAGCAGCTTAAGCAGGGTATTAAACAATGAGCAGTTCTTC
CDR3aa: CASSLSRVLNNEQFF

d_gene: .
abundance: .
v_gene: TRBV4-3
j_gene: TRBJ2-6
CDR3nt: TGCGCCAGCAGCCGTTCCAGGGGTCCTGGGGCCAACGTCCTGACTTTC
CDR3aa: CASSRSRGPGANVLTF

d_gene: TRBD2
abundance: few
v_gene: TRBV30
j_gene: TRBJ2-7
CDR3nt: TGTGCCTGTAGGGTAGCGGGACCCTACGAGCAGTACTTC
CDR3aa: CACRVAGPYEQYF

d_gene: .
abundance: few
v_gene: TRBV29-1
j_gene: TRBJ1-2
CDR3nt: TGCAGCGTTGAAAAAGGGGATAACTATGGCTACACCTTC
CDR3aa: CSVEKGDNYGYTF

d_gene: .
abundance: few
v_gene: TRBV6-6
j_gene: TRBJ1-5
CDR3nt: TGTGCCAGCAGTTACTATCTGAATCAGCCCCAGCATTTT
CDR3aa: CASSYYLNQPQHF

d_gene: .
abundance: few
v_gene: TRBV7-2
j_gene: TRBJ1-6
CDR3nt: TGTGCCAGCAGCTTAGGGGGGGGCATGGCAATTCCCCTCCACTTT
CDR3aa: CASSLGGGMAIPLHF

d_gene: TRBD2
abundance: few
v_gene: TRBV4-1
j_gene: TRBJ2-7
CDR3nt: TGCGCCAGCAGCCAATTTCTTTTTACTAGCGGGGGCTACGAGCAGTACTTC
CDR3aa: CASSQFLFTSGGYEQYF

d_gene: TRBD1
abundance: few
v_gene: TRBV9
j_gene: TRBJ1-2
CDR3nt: TGTGCCAGCAGCGGACCGGCGGGACAGGTCTATGGCTACACCTTC
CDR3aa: CASSGPAGQVYGYTF

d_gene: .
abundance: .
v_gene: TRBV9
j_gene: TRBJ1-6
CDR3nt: TGTGCCAGCAGCGTAGGTCAGGGGAATTCACCCCTCCACTTT
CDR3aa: CASSVGQGNSPLHF